This T cell receptor (beta chain) was found in a study of T cell responses to AZD1222 COVID-19 vaccine. About the study: Second-dose groups at about 4 or about 12 weeks were pooled.

About this clone: Its target is not known.

Assay used: immunoSEQ multiplex PCR; TCRdb lists only in-frame clones, some missing. The sample lists some 120,000 clones, 85% to 90% occurring once. V lost 2 bases to trimming and J lost 2 bases, with 13 bases between them. CDR3 size: 16 residues. From germline, CDR1 is LNHDA and CDR2 SQIVND (reference sequence). Study-wide results and limits: Repertoires were obtained only post-peak T cell response. In a largely white British group with more females than males, clonal diversity was possibly underestimated.

The source material was peripheral blood, sampled on day 0 of AZD1222 vaccination. The rearrangement links TRBV19 to TRBJ1-5; D uncertain. This TCR came from an adult in good health. CDR3 loop: CASSIQGTAGNQPQHF. The DNA for the CDR3 is TGTGCCAGTAGTATACAAGGTACAGCCGGCAATCAGCCCCAGCATTTT.